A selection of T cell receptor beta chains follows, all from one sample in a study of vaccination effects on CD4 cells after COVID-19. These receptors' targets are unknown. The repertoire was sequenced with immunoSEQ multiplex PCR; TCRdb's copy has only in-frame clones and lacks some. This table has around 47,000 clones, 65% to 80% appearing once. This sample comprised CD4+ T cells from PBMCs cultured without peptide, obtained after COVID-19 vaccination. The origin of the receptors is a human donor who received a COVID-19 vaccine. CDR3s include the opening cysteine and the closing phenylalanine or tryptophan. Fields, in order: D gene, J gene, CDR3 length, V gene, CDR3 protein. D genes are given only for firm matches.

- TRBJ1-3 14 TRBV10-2 CASSESTAGNTIYF
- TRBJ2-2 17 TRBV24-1 CATSDSTGRRFAGELFF
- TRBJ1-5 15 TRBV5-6 CASSLGWTGNQPQHF
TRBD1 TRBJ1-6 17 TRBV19 CASRRTGVDRLGSPLHF
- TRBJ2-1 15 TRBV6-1 CASSEDFFGMFKQFF
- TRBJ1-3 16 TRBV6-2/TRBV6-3 CASSYSSTSSGNTIYF
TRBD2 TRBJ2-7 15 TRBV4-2 CASSQTSGVSYEQYF
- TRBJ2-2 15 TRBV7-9 CASSSPSGNTGELFF
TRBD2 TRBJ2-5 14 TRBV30 CAWKNRGGRKTQYF
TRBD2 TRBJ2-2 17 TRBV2 CASSEALERGDFGELFF